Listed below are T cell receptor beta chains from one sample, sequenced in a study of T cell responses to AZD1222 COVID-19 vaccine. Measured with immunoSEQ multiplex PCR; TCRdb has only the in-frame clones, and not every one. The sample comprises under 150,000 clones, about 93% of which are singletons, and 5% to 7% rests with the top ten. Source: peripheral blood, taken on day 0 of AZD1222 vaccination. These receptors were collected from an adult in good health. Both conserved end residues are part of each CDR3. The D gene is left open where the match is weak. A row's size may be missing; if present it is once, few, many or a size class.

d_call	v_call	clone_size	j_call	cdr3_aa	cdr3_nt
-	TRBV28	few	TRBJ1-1	CASSSDSWGRTEAFF	TGTGCCAGCAGTTCCGACAGTTGGGGACGAACTGAAGCTTTCTTT
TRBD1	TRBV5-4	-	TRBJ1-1	CASSSQTGVNTEAFF	TGTGCCAGCAGCTCTCAGACAGGGGTTAACACTGAAGCTTTCTTT
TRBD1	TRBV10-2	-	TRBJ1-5	CASSDRDSPNQPQHF	TGCGCCAGCAGTGATCGGGACAGTCCTAATCAGCCCCAGCATTTT
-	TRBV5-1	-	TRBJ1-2	CASSLVPGQNYGYTF	TGCGCCAGCAGCTTGGTGCCGGGGCAAAACTATGGCTACACCTTC
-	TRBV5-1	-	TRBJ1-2	CASRRQGESHYGYTF	TGCGCCAGCAGACGACAAGGAGAAAGTCACTATGGCTACACCTTC
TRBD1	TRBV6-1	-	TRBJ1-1	CASSERRGRLNTEAFF	TGTGCCAGCAGTGAACGCAGGGGGCGCCTGAACACTGAAGCTTTCTTT
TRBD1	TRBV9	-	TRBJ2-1	CASSRQGRRNEQFF	TGTGCCAGCAGTCGACAGGGCCGGAGGAATGAGCAGTTCTTC
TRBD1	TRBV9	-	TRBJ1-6	CASSPDGGQGNSPLHF	TGTGCCAGCAGCCCAGACGGCGGACAGGGGAATTCACCCCTCCACTTT
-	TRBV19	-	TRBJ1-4	CASSLGRTPFLEKLFF	TGTGCCAGTAGTCTCGGCAGGACGCCGTTCTTAGAAAAACTGTTTTTT
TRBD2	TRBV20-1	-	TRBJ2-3	CSASDSSGRLDTQYF	TGCAGTGCTAGTGACTCTAGCGGGAGATTGGATACGCAGTATTTT
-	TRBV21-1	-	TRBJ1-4	CASSKPTGRREKLFF	TGTGCCAGCAGCAAGCCGACAGGGCGGCGTGAAAAACTGTTTTTT
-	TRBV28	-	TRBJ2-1	CASSRSGLSSYNEQFF	TGTGCCAGCAGCCGGAGCGGTTTGAGCTCCTACAATGAGCAGTTCTTC
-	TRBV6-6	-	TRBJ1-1	CASSYISVNTEAFF	TGTGCCAGCAGTTACATCAGCGTGAACACTGAAGCTTTCTTT
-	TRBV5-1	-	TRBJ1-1	CASRISGYTEAFF	TGCGCCAGCAGGATTTCCGGGTACACTGAAGCTTTCTTT
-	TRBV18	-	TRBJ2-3	CASSPWQEFTDTQYF	TGTGCCAGCTCACCCTGGCAGGAGTTCACAGATACGCAGTATTTT
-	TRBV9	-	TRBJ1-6	CASSSDERGDSPLHF	TGTGCCAGCAGCTCGGATGAGAGAGGGGATTCACCCCTCCACTTT
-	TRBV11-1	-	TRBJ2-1	CASSWREHPNNEQFF	TGTGCCAGCAGCTGGCGCGAACATCCAAACAATGAGCAGTTCTTC
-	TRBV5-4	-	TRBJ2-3	CASSLGSSSTDTQYF	TGTGCCAGCAGCTTGGGTAGTTCTAGCACAGATACGCAGTATTTT
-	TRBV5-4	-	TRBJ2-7	CASSSDSYEQYF	TGTGCCAGCAGTTCTGACAGCTACGAGCAGTACTTC
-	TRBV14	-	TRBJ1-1	CASSQSGMNTEAFF	TGTGCCAGCAGCCAATCGGGAATGAACACTGAAGCTTTCTTT
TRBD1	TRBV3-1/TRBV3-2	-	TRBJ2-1	CASSGTGTGEQFF	TGTGCCAGCAGCGGGACAGGGACCGGTGAGCAGTTCTTC
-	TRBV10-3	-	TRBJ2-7	CAISFRNTYEQYF	TGTGCCATCAGTTTTAGGAATACCTACGAGCAGTACTTC
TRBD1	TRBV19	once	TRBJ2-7	CASSITGTGDYEQYF	TGTGCCAGTAGTATAACAGGGACAGGGGACTACGAGCAGTACTTC
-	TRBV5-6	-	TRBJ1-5	CASSLMSGDQPQHF	TGTGCCAGCAGCTTGATGTCAGGCGATCAGCCCCAGCATTTT
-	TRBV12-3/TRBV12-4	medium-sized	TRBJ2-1	CASMSPNEQFF	TGTGCCAGCATGAGTCCTAATGAGCAGTTCTTC
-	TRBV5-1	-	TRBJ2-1	CASSFGESSYNEQFF	TGCGCCAGCAGCTTCGGCGAGAGCTCCTACAATGAGCAGTTCTTC
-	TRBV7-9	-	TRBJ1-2	CASSPAANYGYTF	TGTGCCAGCAGCCCCGCAGCCAACTATGGCTACACCTTC
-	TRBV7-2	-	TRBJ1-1	CASSFRGFEAFF	TGTGCCAGCAGCTTCAGGGGATTTGAAGCTTTCTTT
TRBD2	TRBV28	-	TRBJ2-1	CASSPYSGSNEQFF	TGTGCCAGCAGTCCCTATAGCGGGTCCAATGAGCAGTTCTTC
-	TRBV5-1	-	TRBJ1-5	CASSEDGLQPQHF	TGCGCCAGCAGCGAAGACGGGCTTCAGCCCCAGCATTTT
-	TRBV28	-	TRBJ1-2	CASSETGDQGYEGYTF	TGTGCCAGCAGTGAAACCGGCGATCAGGGGTACGAAGGCTACACCTTC
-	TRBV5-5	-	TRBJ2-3	CASSLVFGTRTDTQYF	TGTGCCAGCAGCTTGGTCTTTGGGACGCGCACAGATACGCAGTATTTT
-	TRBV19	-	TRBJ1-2	CASSMVAAYGYTF	TGTGCCAGTAGTATGGTGGCGGCCTATGGCTACACCTTC
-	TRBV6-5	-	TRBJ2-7	CASSPGQGSYEQYF	TGTGCCAGCAGTCCGGGACAAGGATCCTACGAGCAGTACTTC
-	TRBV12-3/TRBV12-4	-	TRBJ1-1	CASSLSPGRAFF	TGTGCCAGCAGTTTAAGTCCCGGGCGAGCTTTCTTT
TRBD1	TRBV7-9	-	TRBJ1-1	CASSLRDRGPEAFF	TGTGCCAGCAGCCTCCGGGACAGGGGCCCTGAAGCTTTCTTT
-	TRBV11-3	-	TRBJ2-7	CASSLGGPLSSYEQYF	TGTGCCAGCAGCTTAGGAGGGCCCTTGAGCTCCTACGAGCAGTACTTC
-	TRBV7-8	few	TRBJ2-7	CASSQGAGNEQYF	TGTGCCAGCAGCCAAGGGGCAGGGAACGAGCAGTACTTC
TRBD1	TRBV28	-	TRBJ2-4	CASRIKPGQFSF	TGTGCCAGCAGGATTAAACCGGGACAGTTCTCCTTC
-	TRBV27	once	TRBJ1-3	CASSFFVCLGTSSGNTIYF	TGTGCCAGCAGTTTTTTTGTCTGTTTGGGGACCTCCTCTGGAAACACCATATATTTT
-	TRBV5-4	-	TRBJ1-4	CASSLVDGSEKLFF	TGTGCCAGCAGCTTGGTGGATGGTAGTGAAAAACTGTTTTTT
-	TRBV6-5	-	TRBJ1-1	CASSYVDRPDEAFF	TGTGCCAGCAGTTACGTCGACAGGCCCGATGAAGCTTTCTTT
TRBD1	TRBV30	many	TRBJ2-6	CACAQGAPGANVLTF	TGTGCCTGCGCCCAGGGGGCGCCCGGGGCCAACGTCCTGACTTTC
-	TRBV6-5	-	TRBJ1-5	CASSYSTAEDQPQHF	TGTGCCAGCAGTTACTCGACGGCAGAGGATCAGCCCCAGCATTTT
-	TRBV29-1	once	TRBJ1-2	CSTGYDGYTF	TGCAGTACAGGGTACGATGGCTACACCTTC
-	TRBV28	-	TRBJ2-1	CASSLSQGPRSYNEQFF	TGTGCCAGCAGTTTATCACAGGGACCCCGCTCCTACAATGAGCAGTTCTTC
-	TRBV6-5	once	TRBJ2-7	CASSYSGALATYEQYF	TGTGCCAGCAGTTACTCAGGGGCCTTAGCAACCTACGAGCAGTACTTC
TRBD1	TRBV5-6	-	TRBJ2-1	CASSLPGQGHNEQFF	TGTGCCAGCAGCTTGCCGGGACAGGGACACAATGAGCAGTTCTTC
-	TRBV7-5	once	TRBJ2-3	CARSSTSGRTDTQYF	TGTGCCAGAAGCTCGACTAGCGGGAGGACAGATACGCAGTATTTT
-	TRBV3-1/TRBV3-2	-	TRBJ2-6	CASSQELYSLTSSGANVLTF	TGTGCCAGCAGCCAAGAATTGTACAGCCTAACTAGCTCTGGGGCCAACGTCCTGACTTTC
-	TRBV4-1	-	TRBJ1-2	CASSQVGQYGYTF	TGCGCCAGCAGCCAAGTCGGACAATATGGCTACACCTTC
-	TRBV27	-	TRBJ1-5	CASSLSMNQPQHF	TGTGCCAGCAGTTTATCTATGAATCAGCCCCAGCATTTT
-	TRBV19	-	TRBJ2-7	CASTKQGLPYEQYF	TGTGCCAGTACCAAACAGGGACTGCCCTACGAGCAGTACTTC
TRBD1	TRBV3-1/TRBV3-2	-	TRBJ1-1	CASSQGDRAAFF	TGTGCCAGCAGCCAAGGGGACAGGGCAGCTTTCTTT
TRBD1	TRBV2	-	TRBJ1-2	CATTWDRIYGYTF	TGTGCCACCACATGGGACAGGATCTATGGCTACACCTTC
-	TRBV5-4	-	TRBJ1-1	CASSLGTANTEAFF	TGTGCCAGCAGCTTGGGGACGGCGAACACTGAAGCTTTCTTT
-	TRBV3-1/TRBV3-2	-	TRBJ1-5	CASSQHSPQGMGQPQHF	TGTGCCAGCAGCCAACATTCCCCTCAGGGGATGGGTCAGCCCCAGCATTTT
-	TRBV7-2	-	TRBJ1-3	CASSLLTYSGNTIYF	TGTGCCAGCAGCTTATTGACATACTCTGGAAACACCATATATTTT
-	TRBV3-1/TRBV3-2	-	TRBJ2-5	CASSQAAGGPKTQYF	TGTGCCAGCAGCCAAGCAGCCGGGGGCCCGAAGACCCAGTACTTC